Listed below are T cell receptor beta chains from one sample, sequenced in a study of T-cell reconstitution after alpha-beta-depleted transplantation in children. TCRdb reprocessed the PCR reads via MiXCR and lists one record per CDR3 protein. Among 450,000 to 550,000 distinct CDR3 sequences listed, approximately 10% were seen once. The sequences come from PBMCs, mostly from graft donor cells, collected 180 days after TCRalphabeta/CD19-depleted stem cell transplant. The receptors shown here come from a female patient between 2 and 10 years old who had a stem cell transplant for aplastic anemia, so the T cells may come from the graft donor. The CDR3 runs from the conserved cysteine through the conserved F or W. D genes are given only for firm matches. The size entry is marked missing in some rows and otherwise reads once, few, many or a size class.

>TRBJ2-1|.|TRBV7-2|.
TGTGCCAGCAGCTTAGTGTCCGGTCAGCAGTTCTTC
CASSLVSGQQFF
>TRBJ1-1|.|TRBV28|.
TGTGCCAGCGATAGGACCGGGACTGAAGCTTTCTTT
CASDRTGTEAFF
>TRBJ2-5|few|TRBV5-4|.
TGTGCCAGCAGCTTGGGGGTACAGGGAGAGACCCAGTACTTC
CASSLGVQGETQYF
>TRBJ2-1|.|TRBV20-1|.
TGCAGTCCCAAATTGGGGCTTAAGCAATTGGAGCAGTTCTTC
CSPKLGLKQLEQFF
>TRBJ1-3|.|TRBV7-8|.
TGTGCCAGCAGCTTAAATCGCAGGCTGACTGGAAACACCATATATTTT
CASSLNRRLTGNTIYF
>TRBJ2-1|many|TRBV7-2|.
TGTGCCAGCAGCTTTCAGGGTAATGAGCAGTTCTTC
CASSFQGNEQFF
>TRBJ2-3|.|TRBV6-2/TRBV6-3|.
TGTGCCAGCAGTTACGGCAGGGGGGGCACAGATACGCAGTATTTT
CASSYGRGGTDTQYF
>TRBJ2-7|.|TRBV20-1|.
TGCAGTGCTAGAGATTATGTCCACTCAAACCTTGGGCAGTACTTC
CSARDYVHSNLGQYF
>TRBJ2-3|.|TRBV3-1|TRBD2
TGTGCCAGCAGAGGACTAGCGGGAGGGCCAGATACGCAGTATTTT
CASRGLAGGPDTQYF
>TRBJ2-2|.|TRBV4-3|.
TGCGCCAGCAGCCAAGATTGGGCCCCCGGGGGCTGGGAGCTGTTTTTT
CASSQDWAPGGWELFF
>TRBJ2-4|few|TRBV4-2|.
TGTGCCAGCAGCCAAGAGGGTTATAGCAGAGCCAAAAACATTCAGTACTTC
CASSQEGYSRAKNIQYF
>TRBJ2-7|few|TRBV20-1|.
TGCAGTGCTCGGATCGTAGCGAGCTACGAGCAGTACTTC
CSARIVASYEQYF
>TRBJ2-7|many|TRBV10-1|.
TGCGCCAGCAGTGAGAACAGGGACGAGCAGTACTTC
CASSENRDEQYF
>TRBJ2-3|few|TRBV30|.
TGTGCCTGGAGTGTACTGGGGAGCCCAGATACGCAGTATTTT
CAWSVLGSPDTQYF
>TRBJ1-5|.|TRBV12-3/TRBV12-4|TRBD1
TGTGCCAGCAGTGGAACCACGGGACAGGGGGTTGGTAGCAATCAGCCCCAGCATTTT
CASSGTTGQGVGSNQPQHF
>TRBJ2-3|many|TRBV29-1|TRBD2
TGCAGCGCTGAGCAGGGTGTCGGACTAGCGCTCACAGATACGCAGTATTTT
CSAEQGVGLALTDTQYF
>TRBJ2-2|.|TRBV20-1|TRBD2
TGCAGTGCTAGAGATCCGGGACTAACAGCGGGCGGCGGGGAGCTGTTTTTT
CSARDPGLTAGGGELFF
>TRBJ1-1|.|TRBV7-9|.
TGTGCCAGCAGCCCTGGGGGGTACCTCATGAACACTGAAGCTTTCTTT
CASSPGGYLMNTEAFF
>TRBJ2-5|.|TRBV7-9|.
TGTGCCAGCAGCTTAGGCCCGAGGGTCGGGGAGACCCAGTACTTC
CASSLGPRVGETQYF
>TRBJ1-5|few|TRBV12-3/TRBV12-4|TRBD1
TGTACCAGCAGTTTAGTAGTGGGACAGGGGTATAGCAATCAGCCCCAGCATTTT
CTSSLVVGQGYSNQPQHF
>TRBJ2-2|few|TRBV20-1|TRBD1
TGCAGTGCTCGACAGGGGGCTCCGAACACCGGGGAGCTGTTTTTT
CSARQGAPNTGELFF
>TRBJ2-1|.|TRBV20-1|.
TGCTGCGCTAGTCAAATCCATGAGCAGTTCTTC
CCASQIHEQFF
>TRBJ1-1|.|TRBV12-3/TRBV12-4|.
TGTGCCAGCAGTTTTACCACAGGGTACACTGAAGCTTTCTTT
CASSFTTGYTEAFF
>TRBJ1-1|many|TRBV10-3|.
TGTGCCATCAGCCCAGCAGGCGTCTATACTGAAGCTTTCTTT
CAISPAGVYTEAFF
>TRBJ1-3|few|TRBV5-5|.
TGTGCCAGCAGCTTCCCCCGCCCCAACTCTGGAAACACCATATATTTT
CASSFPRPNSGNTIYF
>TRBJ2-1|.|TRBV5-1|TRBD1
TGCGCCAGCAGCTTGGGTTTGCGGGACAGGCAAAACAATGAGCAGTTCTTC
CASSLGLRDRQNNEQFF
>TRBJ2-2|.|TRBV2|TRBD2
TGTGCCAGCAAGGCCGGGGGGGGCTACACCGGGGAGCTGTTTTTT
CASKAGGGYTGELFF
>TRBJ2-3|many|TRBV7-9|.
TGTGCCAGCAGCTCCTTAGAGGGCTATAGCACAGATACGCAGTATTTT
CASSSLEGYSTDTQYF
>TRBJ2-3|many|TRBV5-1|.
TGCGCCAGCAGCTTGGACGGGAGCACAGATACGCAGTATTTT
CASSLDGSTDTQYF
>TRBJ1-2|few|TRBV29-1|.
TGCAGCGTTGTAAGGGGGGCGGCTAACTATGGCTACACCTTC
CSVVRGAANYGYTF
>TRBJ1-3|few|TRBV10-3|.
TGTGCCATCAGTGAGTGGGGAATCTCTGGAAACACCATATATTTT
CAISEWGISGNTIYF
>TRBJ2-1|.|TRBV24-1|TRBD1
TGTGCCACCAGTGATGCCGGGACAGGGCGGTACAATGAGCAGTTCTTC
CATSDAGTGRYNEQFF
>TRBJ2-3|few|TRBV7-3|.
TGTGCCAGCAGCGATGGGGGAGGGGGAACAGATACGCAGTATTTT
CASSDGGGGTDTQYF
>TRBJ2-7|few|TRBV7-2|TRBD2
TGTGCCAGCAGCCCGGGACTAGATATTTACGAGCAGTACTTC
CASSPGLDIYEQYF
>TRBJ2-5|few|TRBV20-1|TRBD2
TGCAGTGCTAAAAGTGGGGGACTAGCGGGAGAGCAAGAGACCCAGTACTTC
CSAKSGGLAGEQETQYF
>TRBJ2-5|few|TRBV7-9|TRBD2
TGTGCCAGCAGCTTTGTCGGACTAGCGGGAGTGGTCGAGACCCAGTACTTC
CASSFVGLAGVVETQYF
>TRBJ2-1|.|TRBV6-2/TRBV6-3|TRBD2
TGTGCCAGCAGTCACGGACTAGCGGTTCGACGGGATGAGCAGTTCTTC
CASSHGLAVRRDEQFF
>TRBJ2-7|few|TRBV6-5|.
TGTGCCAGCAGTTACAAGTCAGCTTCCTACGAGCAGTACTTC
CASSYKSASYEQYF
>TRBJ2-3|.|TRBV7-2|.
TGTGCCAGCAGCTTATACTCAGATACGCAGTATTTT
CASSLYSDTQYF
>TRBJ1-4|.|TRBV19|TRBD1
TGTGCCACGAAACAGGGGTTTTTGGAAAAACTGTTTTTT
CATKQGFLEKLFF
>TRBJ2-2|.|TRBV11-2|.
TGTGCCAGCAGCTTATGGGGGCCGAACACCGGGGAGCTGTTTTTT
CASSLWGPNTGELFF
>TRBJ2-6|many|TRBV28|.
TGTGCCAGCAGTCCCGCGCCGAGGACGGGGGCCAACGTCCTGACTTTC
CASSPAPRTGANVLTF
>TRBJ2-1|few|TRBV27|.
TGTGCCAGCAGTTTATACTCCGGGACTCAGAAGTTCTTC
CASSLYSGTQKFF
>TRBJ2-3|many|TRBV6-4|TRBD1
TGTGCCAGCAGACCGGGACAGGGAATAGCAGATACGCAGTATTTT
CASRPGQGIADTQYF
>TRBJ2-1|many|TRBV25-1|.
TGTGCCAGCAGTGGTATGGGCGAGCAGTTCTTC
CASSGMGEQFF
>TRBJ1-1|few|TRBV12-3/TRBV12-4|.
TGTGCCAGCAGTTTGGCCGTTCACACTGAAGCTTTCTTT
CASSLAVHTEAFF
>TRBJ2-1|few|TRBV20-1|TRBD2
TGCAGCCAACCCGGACTAGCGGGAGAACTCAATGAGCAGTTCTTC
CSQPGLAGELNEQFF
>TRBJ1-2|few|TRBV7-6|TRBD1
TGTGCCAGCAGCTTCCGGACAGGGAGTGGCTACACCTTC
CASSFRTGSGYTF
>TRBJ1-5|.|TRBV28|.
TGTGCCAGCAGTTTAAAACGCCAGGGTTTTTGGTTCAGCAATCAGCCCCAGCATTTT
CASSLKRQGFWFSNQPQHF
>TRBJ1-2|few|TRBV5-6|TRBD1
TGTGCCAGCAGCCCTGGGACAGGGGGTCCCTATGGCTACACCTTC
CASSPGTGGPYGYTF
>TRBJ2-1|few|TRBV6-2/TRBV6-3|TRBD2
TGTGCCAGCAGTTACGGCTACGTACGTAAGCGGGAGCTCGACAATGAGCAGTTCTTC
CASSYGYVRKRELDNEQFF
>TRBJ2-1|few|TRBV11-2|.
TGTGCCAGCAGCTTAATCCCGGGTCACCTGAGCTCCTACAATGAGCAGTTCTTC
CASSLIPGHLSSYNEQFF
>TRBJ1-1|.|TRBV18|TRBD1
TGTGCCAGCACTGGACAGGGGATGAACACTGAAGCTTTCTTT
CASTGQGMNTEAFF
>TRBJ2-7|few|TRBV20-1|TRBD2
TGCAGTGCTAGAGGAGCGGGACTAGGTGGCTACGAGCAGTACTTC
CSARGAGLGGYEQYF
>TRBJ1-5|few|TRBV24-1|.
TGTGCCACCAGTGATTTCCAGAGCAATCAGCCCCAGCATTTT
CATSDFQSNQPQHF
>TRBJ2-1|few|TRBV5-1|.
TGCGCCAGCAGCTTCGCCCCGTGGCCAGGGGTTAACAATGAGCAGTTCTTC
CASSFAPWPGVNNEQFF